Below, 25 T cell receptor beta chains from the same sample are listed, as sequenced in a study of immune evolution from preneoplasia to lung adenocarcinoma. Assay used: immunoSEQ multiplex PCR; TCRdb lists only in-frame clones, some missing. The table includes 6,000 to 7,500 clones, approximately 73% detected once. Material for sequencing was FFPE lung adenocarcinoma in situ tissue. These receptors were collected from a donor aged 70 or over with lung adenocarcinoma.

The rearrangement joins TRBV27 to TRBJ2-7; D remains unclear. The CDR3 has 13 amino acids. CDR1 MNHEY and CDR2 SMNVEV come from the germline V gene (reference sequence). The germline V and J ends were trimmed by 5 bases and 2 bases, with 10 bases remaining between them. DNA of the CDR3: TGTGCCAGCAGTCCCAGACAAGCCTACGAGCAGTACTTC. Translated: CASSPRQAYEQYF.

This clone was detected only a few times. V is TRBV11-3 and J is TRBJ1-2; 7 nucleotides align to TRBD1. The CDR3 loop spans 12 amino acids. After removal of 4 bases from V and 9 bases from J, the junction contained 5 bases not matched to a gene. Germline CDR1 reads SGHNT; CDR2 reads YENEEA. The DNA for the CDR3 is TGTGCCAGCAGCTGGGAGGGGGCTAGCTACACCTTC. Its translation: CASSWEGASYTF.

This sequence joins TRBV19 and TRBJ1-2, with D hard to call. V lost 3 bases and J lost 7, with 18 bases in between. Germline V gene lookup returns CDR1 LNHDA and CDR2 SQIVND (reference sequence). The CDR3 runs to 15 residues. CDR3 amino acids: CASSIPPWNLGGYTF. The CDR3 DNA follows: TGTGCCAGTAGTATCCCGCCTTGGAACCTGGGTGGCTACACCTTC.

This clone has a handful of counts. V and J are TRBV6-5 and TRBJ2-5; D ambiguous. Germline V CDR1 and CDR2: MNHEY, SVGAGI. The CDR3 length is 14 residues. Trimming took 0 bases from V and 2 from J, leaving 7 bases between them. As DNA, the CDR3 is TGTGCCAGCAGTTACTCGGATAAACAAGAGACCCAGTACTTC. Translated: CASSYSDKQETQYF.

The J gene is TRBJ2-5, the V gene TRBV7-9, with D tentatively TRBD1 (6 bases). CDR1 is SEHNR and CDR2 is FQNEAQ in the germline V gene (reference sequence). V gave up 5 bases and J gave up 5 bases, with 15 bases separating them. The CDR3 has 14 residues. In nucleotides, the CDR3 is TGTGCCAGCAGCCTTTGGGACATCGGCGAGACCCAGTACTTC. This gives the protein CASSLWDIGETQYF.

The chain combines TRBV27 with TRBJ1-5; TRBD1 might be the D (6 bases). The length of the CDR3 is 14 residues. Per the germline V gene, CDR1 is MNHEY and CDR2 is SMNVEV (reference sequence). Trimming pared 11 bases from V and 5 bases from J, leaving 19 bases between. The CDR3 is CARPPQGQYQPQHF. CDR3 nucleotide sequence: TGTGCCCGTCCACCCCAGGGGCAGTATCAGCCCCAGCATTTT.

The rearrangement uses TRBV10-3 and TRBJ1-4; 8 bases map to TRBD1. CDR1 ENHRY and CDR2 SYGVKD come from the germline V gene. V shed 6 bases, J shed 4 bases, and the junction held 7 bases outside the gene matches. The CDR3 is 15 residues long. In DNA form, the CDR3 reads TGTGCCATCAGCCGACAGGGGAAGGGTAATGAAAAACTGTTTTTT. Translation: CAISRQGKGNEKLFF.

This clone was seen more than once but under ten times. This sequence joins TRBV6-1 and TRBJ1-2, with TRBD1 identical over 9 bases. There are 14 residues in the CDR3. CDR1 and CDR2 from the germline V gene are MNHNS and SASEGT. V gave up 5 bases and J gave up 9 bases; unmatched junction bases: 10. In nucleotides, the CDR3 is TGTGCCAGCAGTCCCGGGACAGGGTCGATTAGCTACACCTTC. Its translation is CASSPGTGSISYTF.

This clone was counted between two and nine times. This chain connects TRBV5-6 to TRBJ2-7, with a weak D call TRBD2 (6 bases). CDR3 length equals 12 residues. Trimming stripped 4 bases from V and 9 bases from J, with 14 bases between. The germline V gene encodes CDR1 SGHDT and CDR2 YYEEEE. Here the CDR3 DNA reads TGTGCCAGCAGCCGGGGGTGGACGATGCAGTACTTC. Translation: CASSRGWTMQYF.

The rearrangement links TRBV6-5 to TRBJ1-2; 8 bases are shared with TRBD1. The trim removed 6 bases at V and 1 base at J, leaving 7 bases unmatched. CDR1 and CDR2 (germline): MNHEY, SVGAGI. The CDR3 length is 15 residues. The CDR3 is CASSPQGGNNYGYTF. The CDR3 coding sequence is TGTGCCAGCAGCCCACAGGGGGGAAATAACTATGGCTACACCTTC.

This clone was recorded once. The gene calls are TRBV10-1 and TRBJ1-6, with unresolved D. There are 13 residues in the CDR3. Trimming stripped 2 bases from V and 7 bases from J, with 6 bases between. The germline V gene encodes CDR1 WNHNN and CDR2 SYGVQD (reference sequence). In DNA form, the CDR3 reads TGCGCCAGCAGTGAGGCGCCGAATTCACCCCTCCACTTT. Encoded protein: CASSEAPNSPLHF.

This sequence joins TRBV5-1 and TRBJ1-2, with D maybe TRBD1 (6 bases). Germline CDR1 reads SGHRS; CDR2 reads YFSETQ. This CDR3 spans 15 amino acids. Trimming cost V 0 bases and J 8 bases, with 17 bases left between them. CDR3 in DNA: TGCGCCAGCAGCTTGGATGGACAGCCCGGTGGAGGCTACACCTTC. Amino acid sequence: CASSLDGQPGGGYTF.

The chain employs TRBV25-1 and TRBJ2-3, with 11 bases lining up with TRBD2. J lost 0 bases, V lost 0 bases, and 5 bases had no gene match. CDR1 is MGHDK, CDR2 SYGVNS, per germline. This CDR3 is 18 amino acids long. This CDR3 reads CASSEYRLAGSSTDTQYF. The CDR3 coding sequence is TGTGCCAGCAGTGAATATCGACTAGCGGGATCTAGCACAGATACGCAGTATTTT.

The V and J genes are TRBV15 and TRBJ1-5; no firm D call. The germline V gene has CDR1 LNHNV and CDR2 YYDKDF (reference sequence). Between the trimmed V and J ends, which lost 1 base and 0 bases, there was a span of 10 bases. This CDR3 contains 16 residues. The CDR3 loop reads CATSRGSGFSNQPQHF. CDR3 DNA: TGTGCCACCAGCAGAGGCAGTGGGTTTAGCAATCAGCCCCAGCATTTT.

This clone was seen just once. The chain employs TRBV10-3 and TRBJ2-5; a weak D match, TRBD1 (5 bases). The CDR3 extends over 14 amino acids. V was cut by 6 bases and J by 1 base, with 12 bases left in between. Per germline, CDR1 ENHRY and CDR2 SYGVKD. For the CDR3, the DNA is TGTGCCATCAGAGTTGACAGAATCCAAGAGACCCAGTACTTC. Protein: CAIRVDRIQETQYF.

As DNA, the CDR3 is TGTGCCTGGAATACAGCGGGGGGAAGCCAAGAGACCCAGTACTTC. Its translation: CAWNTAGGSQETQYF. The chain employs TRBV30 and TRBJ2-5; 9 nucleotides agree with TRBD2. The J segment lost 1 base and the V segment lost 4 bases, leaving 7 bases of the junction unmatched. The germline V gene encodes CDR1 GTSNPN and CDR2 SVGIG (reference sequence). The CDR3 is 15 amino acids.

This chain uses TRBV4-1 with TRBJ1-6; D unresolved. V lost 1 base, J lost 9 bases, and 7 bases lay in between. The CDR3 runs to 13 residues. Germline V lookup: CDR1 MGHRA, CDR2 YSYEKL. The CDR3 sequence: CASSQVLVSPLHF. The CDR3 nucleotides are TGCGCCAGCAGCCAAGTCCTGGTTTCACCCCTCCACTTT.

This clone was seen only a few times. The rearrangement links TRBV6-5 to TRBJ1-1; D uncertain. Per the germline V gene, CDR1 is MNHEY and CDR2 is SVGAGI. V shed 6 bases and J shed 0 bases, with 11 bases lying between them. The CDR3 length is 14 residues. CDR3 amino acids: CASSPRVMNTEAFF. Here the CDR3 DNA reads TGTGCCAGCAGCCCGAGAGTAATGAACACTGAAGCTTTCTTT.

The chain uses TRBV7-2 and TRBJ1-4; D call uncertain. The V end was cut by 1 base, the J end by 5 bases, with 5 bases between. CDR1 is SGHTA and CDR2 is FQGNSA in the germline V gene. This CDR3 is 13 amino acids long. CDR3 protein: CASSLVLNEKLFF. The CDR3 DNA is TGTGCCAGCAGCTTAGTTCTCAATGAAAAACTGTTTTTT.

This chain connects TRBV7-9 to TRBJ1-6; D not resolved. In germline, CDR1 is SEHNR, CDR2 FQNEAQ (reference sequence). V gave up 3 bases and J gave up 6 bases, with 9 bases separating them. The CDR3 length is 14 residues. This chain's CDR3 is CASSFEVPNSPLHF. The CDR3 coding sequence is TGTGCCAGCAGCTTTGAGGTGCCTAATTCACCCCTCCACTTT. The whole variable domain, remainder taken from reference TRBV7-9 and TRBJ1-6, is DTGVSQNPRHKITKRGQNVTFRCDPISEHNRLYWYRQTLGQGPEFLTYFQNEAQLEKSRLLSDRFSAERPKGSFSTLEIQRTEQGDSAMYLCASSFEVPNSPLHFGNGTRLTVT.

This clone turned up a few times. V gene TRBV28 combines with J gene TRBJ2-6; 10 bases agree with TRBD2. This CDR3 is built from 17 residues. From germline, CDR1 is MDHEN and CDR2 SYDVKM. V trimming: 7 bases; J trimming: 2 bases; junction bases outside the gene matches: 8. The CDR3 DNA reads TGTGCCAGCACTAAACTAGCGGGGATCACTGGGGCCAACGTCCTGACTTTC. It specifies CASTKLAGITGANVLTF.

This clone was counted a few times. The rearrangement joins TRBV11-2 to TRBJ2-7; D is uncertain. Trimming removed 5 bases at V and 2 bases at J, with 16 bases between. CDR1 and CDR2 (germline): SGHAT, FQNNGV. The CDR3 covers 15 residues. For the CDR3, the DNA is TGTGCCAGCAGCCCCCAGCAGTTGGGCCCCTACGAGCAGTACTTC. This encodes CASSPQQLGPYEQYF.

This clone was found a few times. The rearrangement joins TRBV5-1 to TRBJ1-5; no firm D call. In germline, CDR1 is SGHRS, CDR2 YFSETQ. V lost 4 bases to trimming and J lost 8 bases, with 19 bases between them. There are 15 residues in the CDR3. CDR3 DNA: TGCGCCAGCAGCCCCGGTGAGGGTTGGAGGGAGCCCCAGCATTTT. Its protein product is CASSPGEGWREPQHF.

The chain employs TRBV4-2 and TRBJ2-1, with TRBD1 matching over 9 bases. CDR3 size: 13 residues. The V and J ends lost 4 bases and 7 bases, in that order; junction bases with no gene match: 2. Germline lookup yields CDR1 LGHNA and CDR2 YNFKEQ. The CDR3 loop is CASSRDRDNEQFF. The CDR3 DNA reads as TGTGCCAGCAGCCGGGACAGGGATAATGAGCAGTTCTTC.

The rearrangement uses TRBV11-1 and TRBJ2-5, with D unclear. The germline CDR1 and CDR2 sequences are SGHAT and FQDESV (reference sequence). V shed 6 bases and J shed 5 bases, with 13 bases lying between them. The CDR3 contains 13 residues. The CDR3 sequence: CASSPTRRETQYF. The CDR3 DNA sequence: TGTGCCAGCAGTCCCACCCGCCGGGAGACCCAGTACTTC.